The clone carrying this T cell receptor (beta chain) occurred a few times. The target antigen is unknown. The data were obtained in a study of spatial heterogeneity in lung cancer. Study-wide background: More than nine raw reads, on average, carried each unique TCR and UMI combination. Points from the study as a whole: In blood, ubiquitous expanded tumor TCRs appeared more at resection than follow-up.

Sample time point: sample taken at primary tumor resection. TCRs were sequenced from unsorted whole RNA of tumor, nontumor lung or PBMC. Patients with untreated early-stage non-small cell lung cancer, numbering some 72, were the donors. On each TCR cDNA molecule, a unique molecular identifier was present. In TCRdb, the 5' RACE reads were re-called with MiXCR into one record per CDR3 protein. There are about 95,000 distinct CDR3 sequences in the sample; approximately 8.9% occur only once, and 6% to 7.5% lies in the top ten. This CDR3 is 16 amino acids long. Germline values: CDR1 ENHRY, CDR2 SYGVKD. Germline trimming cut 0 bases from V and 7 bases from J; bases unmatched to any gene: 9.

The sample consisted of PBMCs, taken at surgery. The genes are TRBV10-3 and TRBJ2-3; the match to TRBD2 covers 8 bases. The receptor was isolated from a male donor with early-stage non-small cell lung cancer. The CDR3 DNA follows: TGTGCCATCAGTGAGTCTGGAGCGGGGGTAATATATACGCAGTATTTT. Residues: CAISESGAGVIYTQYF.